This TCR beta chain emerged from a study of cytomegalovirus exposure and HLA in healthy donors. J lost 2 bases, V lost 5 bases, and 4 bases had no gene match. Germline CDR1 reads PRHDT; CDR2 reads FYEKMQ (reference sequence). The CDR3 totals 16 residues. Use of 60 Vbeta and 13 Jbeta primers characterized the PCR. The protocol was immunoSEQ multiplex PCR, while the TCRdb copy is restricted to in-frame clones and leaves out a portion. Of fewer than 120,000 clones in the sample, around four fifths were seen once. The sample taken for sequencing was PBMCs. This sequence joins TRBV13 and TRBJ2-2; 11 nucleotides agree with TRBD2. This clonotype was obtained from a woman aged 60-70 years in good health and CMV-seropositive. CDR3 in DNA: TGTGCCAGCAGCCTCGGGACTAGCGGAAACACCGGGGAGCTGTTTTTT. Translating it yields CASSLGTSGNTGELFF. Combining the CDR3 with reference TRBV13 and TRBJ2-2 gives the whole variable domain AAGVIQSPRHLIKEKRETATLKCYPIPRHDTVYWYQQGPGQDPQFLISFYEKMQSDKGSIPDRFSAQQFSDYHSELNMSSLELGDSALYFCASSLGTSGNTGELFFGEGSRLTVL.